This entry lists 10 T cell receptor beta chains sequenced from one sample in a study of CD8 T cells in Susac syndrome. Random hexamers served to reverse transcribe roughly 0.45 to 1 ug RNA. TCRdb recomputed calls from the immunoSEQ multiplex PCR reads with MiXCR, one row per CDR3 protein. Here the sample spans some 300,000 distinct CDR3 sequences, approximately 81% being singletons. Sequencing was carried out using CD8+ T cells from PBMCs. These receptors originate from a human donor with multiple sclerosis.

The chain recombines TRBV7-8 with TRBJ2-7; D not certain. The CDR3 has 14 amino acids. Germline CDR1 SGHVS, CDR2 FQNEAQ. The V end lost 5 bases, the J end lost 2 bases, and 13 bases lay between the germline ends. The CDR3 here is CASSPNARPYEQYF. In DNA, the CDR3 is TGTGCCAGCAGCCCGAATGCTAGACCCTACGAGCAGTACTTC.

The gene calls are TRBV29-1 and TRBJ1-1, with a tentative D call TRBD1 (5 bases). V lost 0 bases to trimming and J lost 9 bases, with 20 bases between them. Germline loops: CDR1 SQVTM, CDR2 ANQGSEA. This CDR3 spans 15 amino acids. In nucleotides, the CDR3 is TGCAGCGTTGAAGATTTTACCACCTTCGGGACCCAAGCTTTCTTT. Amino acid sequence: CSVEDFTTFGTQAFF.

This clonotype was seen once. The rearrangement links TRBV27 to TRBJ1-2; the match to TRBD1 covers 11 bases. The J segment lost 6 bases and the V segment lost 3 bases, leaving 6 bases of the junction unmatched. The CDR3 has 15 residues. From germline, CDR1 is MNHEY and CDR2 SMNVEV (reference sequence). DNA of the CDR3: TGTGCCAGCAGTTTCGGACAGGGGGCTCTAGATGGCTACACCTTC. Encoded protein: CASSFGQGALDGYTF.

This clonotype was seen more than once but under ten times. CDR3 sequence reads: CASSLGGRGSYNEQFF. The CDR3, as DNA: TGTGCCAGCAGCTTGGGCGGGAGGGGGTCCTACAATGAGCAGTTCTTC. This rearrangement joins TRBV5-6 to TRBJ2-1; 9 nucleotides line up with TRBD2. Germline loops: CDR1 SGHDT, CDR2 YYEEEE. This CDR3 region has 16 residues. V shed 0 bases and J 1 base; nucleotides not matched to a gene: 2.

The chain has TRBV5-6 and TRBJ2-1; the D gene is possibly TRBD2 (6 bases). The V end lost 5 bases, the J end lost 3 bases, and 15 bases lay between the germline ends. CDR1 is SGHDT, CDR2 YYEEEE, per germline. There are 15 residues in the CDR3. The CDR3 loop is CASSLAGTFYNEQFF. CDR3 nucleotide sequence: TGTGCCAGCAGTCTTGCGGGGACCTTCTACAATGAGCAGTTCTTC. Together with reference TRBV5-6 and TRBJ2-1, the CDR3 gives the full variable domain: DAGVTQSPTHLIKTRGQQVTLRCSPKSGHDTVSWYQQALGQGPQFIFQYYEEEERQRGNFPDRFSGHQFPNYSSELNVNALLLGDSALYLCASSLAGTFYNEQFFGPGTRLTVL.

The chain has TRBV5-1 and TRBJ2-5, with 10 bases matching TRBD2. Trimming removed 6 bases from V and 1 base from J; junction bases left unmatched: 3. The CDR3 spans 14 residues. Germline V gives CDR1 SGHRS, CDR2 YFSETQ. CDR3 region: CASKTSGVQETQYF. The CDR3 DNA sequence: TGCGCCAGCAAAACTAGCGGGGTCCAAGAGACCCAGTACTTC. Drawing the rest from reference TRBV5-1 and TRBJ2-5, the complete variable domain is KAGVTQTPRYLIKTRGQQVTLSCSPISGHRSVSWYQQTPGQGLQFLFEYFSETQRNKGNFPGRFSGRQFSNSRSEMNVSTLELGDSALYLCASKTSGVQETQYFGPGTRLLVL.

CDR3 DNA: TGCGCCAGCAGCCAAGTCGTTTCAGGGGTCGAGCAGTACTTC. Translated, it gives CASSQVVSGVEQYF. The V and J genes are TRBV4-1 and TRBJ2-7, with D possibly matching TRBD1 (6 bases). V lost 1 base, J lost 6 bases, and 13 bases lay in between. The CDR3 is 14 amino acids. Germline V CDR1 and CDR2: MGHRA, YSYEKL.

This clonotype was recorded only once. The chain uses TRBV6-1 and TRBJ2-5, with TRBD2 identical over 9 bases. This CDR3 contains 20 residues. The V and J ends lost 6 bases and 1 base, in that order; junction bases with no gene match: 21. CDR1 MNHNS and CDR2 SASEGT come from the germline V gene. The CDR3 region has the DNA TGTGCCAGCAGACGTGGGACCGGGACTAGCACGAGCGCCTTCCAAGAGACCCAGTACTTC. Translated: CASRRGTGTSTSAFQETQYF.

The rearrangement links TRBV7-9 to TRBJ2-7, with 8 bases fitting TRBD2. Germline CDR1 SEHNR, CDR2 FQNEAQ (reference sequence). The V gene end was trimmed by 7 bases and the J gene end by 2 bases; junction bases not matched to a gene: 7. The CDR3 totals 14 residues. The CDR3 region is CASTGPGGAYEQYF. The CDR3 DNA sequence: TGTGCCAGCACTGGGCCGGGGGGGGCCTACGAGCAGTACTTC.

The genes are TRBV9 and TRBJ2-7; D tentatively fits TRBD1 or TRBD2 (8 bases each). CDR3 length: 18 residues. Germline CDR1 SGDLS, CDR2 YYNGEE. The germline V and J ends were trimmed by 4 bases and 1 base, with 24 bases remaining between them. This chain's CDR3 is CASSHQGAAGEGSYEQYF. CDR3 sequence (DNA): TGTGCCAGCAGCCATCAGGGGGCAGCGGGAGAAGGGTCCTACGAGCAGTACTTC.